This is a list of T cell receptor beta chains from one sample in a study of T cells in localized non-small cell lung cancer. Repertoires were generated with immunoSEQ multiplex PCR, while TCRdb's copy carries only in-frame clones and drops some. The sample lists about 59,000 clones, roughly nine tenths occurring once. This material consisted of peripheral blood, taken before any cancer treatment. Every receptor here comes from a man aged 40-75 years with stage I lung adenocarcinoma. The CDR3 runs from the conserved cysteine through the conserved F or W. The D gene is left open where the match is weak. Clone size appears in some rows only: once, few, many, or a class for an expanded clone.

CDR3,DNA,V,length,J,size,D
CASSLVQGSSYEQYF,TGTGCCAGCAGCTTAGTCCAGGGGAGCTCCTACGAGCAGTACTTC,TRBV11-2,15,TRBJ2-7,NA,NA
CASSPGGTGDREQYF,TGTGCCAGCAGCCCCGGGGGGACAGGGGATCGGGAGCAGTACTTC,TRBV7-9,15,TRBJ2-7,NA,TRBD1
CASSQGGSADTQYF,TGTGCCAGCAGCCAAGGAGGGTCGGCAGATACGCAGTATTTT,TRBV14,14,TRBJ2-3,NA,NA
CASSLSGFSYNEQFF,TGTGCCAGCTCGCTTAGCGGGTTCTCCTACAATGAGCAGTTCTTC,TRBV18,15,TRBJ2-1,NA,TRBD2
CAIPGGASYYYEQYF,TGTGCCATCCCGGGGGGGGCCTCATATTACTACGAGCAGTACTTC,TRBV27,15,TRBJ2-7,NA,TRBD2
CASSAGQQNTEAFF,TGTGCCAGCAGCGCCGGACAGCAGAACACTGAAGCTTTCTTT,TRBV5-4,14,TRBJ1-1,few,NA
CASSDAGQSRNIQYF,TGTGCCAGCAGCGACGCGGGACAGAGCAGGAACATTCAGTACTTC,TRBV5-6,15,TRBJ2-4,once,NA
CSALLGQTYGYTF,TGCAGCGCACTATTGGGACAGACCTATGGCTACACCTTC,TRBV29-1,13,TRBJ1-2,NA,TRBD1
CASSEEGANTGELFF,TGTGCCAGCAGCGAGGAGGGGGCGAACACCGGGGAGCTGTTTTTT,TRBV7-9,15,TRBJ2-2,NA,NA
CAISEPDRAQPQHF,TGTGCCATCAGTGAGCCCGACAGGGCTCAGCCCCAGCATTTT,TRBV10-3,14,TRBJ1-5,NA,TRBD1
CASTRTGHLYHEQFF,TGTGCCAGCACCAGAACCGGACATTTGTACCATGAGCAGTTCTTC,TRBV6-6,15,TRBJ2-1,NA,NA
CSVEGQQLNYGYTF,TGCAGCGTTGAGGGTCAGCAATTGAACTATGGCTACACCTTC,TRBV29-1,14,TRBJ1-2,NA,NA
CAWRLDSSYEQYF,TGTGCCTGGAGATTAGACAGCTCCTACGAGCAGTACTTC,TRBV30,13,TRBJ2-7,NA,NA
CASGRINTGELFF,TGTGCCAGCGGACGGATAAACACCGGGGAGCTGTTTTTT,TRBV9,13,TRBJ2-2,NA,NA
CASTRTGSPVYGYTF,TGTGCCAGCACCCGGACAGGGAGCCCGGTTTATGGCTACACCTTC,TRBV6-1,15,TRBJ1-2,NA,TRBD1
CASSVGPAYEQYF,TGCGCCAGCAGTGTGGGCCCCGCCTACGAGCAGTACTTC,TRBV5-1,13,TRBJ2-7,NA,NA
CASSTLAGGTYEQYF,TGTGCCAGTAGTACCCTTGCGGGAGGTACCTACGAGCAGTACTTC,TRBV19,15,TRBJ2-7,NA,TRBD2
CASSPTERNTGELFF,TGTGCCAGCAGCCCGACCGAGAGGAACACCGGGGAGCTGTTTTTT,TRBV7-8,15,TRBJ2-2,NA,NA
CASSIVVRGLDTEAFF,TGTGCCAGTAGTATAGTGGTCAGGGGGCTCGACACTGAAGCTTTCTTT,TRBV19,16,TRBJ1-1,NA,TRBD1
CASSLGGWGGNTQYF,TGTGCCAGCAGCTTAGGAGGCTGGGGCGGAAATACGCAGTATTTT,TRBV7-2,15,TRBJ2-3,NA,NA
CASTKEENTGELFF,TGTGCCAGCACCAAGGAGGAGAACACCGGGGAGCTGTTTTTT,TRBV7-9,14,TRBJ2-2,NA,NA
CASSFFRGPSYEQYF,TGTGCCAGCAGTTTTTTTCGCGGGCCCTCCTACGAGCAGTACTTC,TRBV27,15,TRBJ2-7,once,NA
CSVPSRDEQFF,TGCAGCGTTCCATCAAGAGATGAGCAGTTCTTC,TRBV29-1,11,TRBJ2-1,NA,NA
CASSQKGPNGYTF,TGTGCCAGCAGCCAAAAGGGCCCCAACGGCTACACCTTC,TRBV4-2,13,TRBJ1-2,NA,NA
CASTADLSSYEQYF,TGTGCCAGCACGGCAGATCTTAGCTCCTACGAGCAGTACTTC,TRBV2,14,TRBJ2-7,NA,NA
CASSLQLGPPVEQYF,TGTGCCAGCAGCCTTCAACTAGGACCGCCGGTCGAGCAGTACTTC,TRBV11-2,15,TRBJ2-7,NA,NA
CAIRPGQGTSGANVLTF,TGTGCCATCAGGCCGGGACAGGGAACCTCTGGGGCCAACGTCCTGACTTTC,TRBV10-3,17,TRBJ2-6,NA,TRBD1
CASSQDPQGSQPQHF,TGTGCCAGCAGCCAAGACCCACAGGGTTCTCAGCCCCAGCATTTT,TRBV4-2,15,TRBJ1-5,NA,NA
CASRREETQYF,TGTGCCAGCAGGCGAGAAGAGACCCAGTACTTC,TRBV28,11,TRBJ2-5,NA,NA
CASSLEVHTEAFF,TGTGCCAGCAGCCTTGAGGTCCACACTGAAGCTTTCTTT,TRBV7-6,13,TRBJ1-1,few,NA
CASSPRDSYNEQFF,TGTGCCAGCAGTCCACGGGACAGCTACAATGAGCAGTTCTTC,TRBV13,14,TRBJ2-1,NA,TRBD1